This T cell receptor beta chain was recorded in a study of regulatory T cells in long-lasting Graves disease. Time point given: newly diagnosed GD, antithyroid drugs for less than 3 months. The TCR library was prepared using RNA isolated from PBMCs. V shed 3 bases and J 3 bases; nucleotides not matched to a gene: 8. Germline lookup yields CDR1 MDHEN and CDR2 SYDVKM. The CDR3 length is 16 residues. CDR3-region Arm-PCR and iRepertoire HTBI primers produced the TCR beta libraries. Authors' methods: In the combined samples, under 80 TRBV and 11 to 15 TRBJ segments were identified. Using its own MiXCR run on the multiplex PCR reads, TCRdb lists one record per CDR3 protein. None of the V and J calls come from the authors' own analysis; TCRdb made them. The sample contains about 460,000 distinct CDR3 sequences, around 13% of which appear only once. This sample also belongs to another study, concerning T cells in Graves' hyperthyroidism and ophthalmopathy.

Sequenced here: peripheral blood mononuclear cells (PBMCs), sampled at new diagnosis, from a patient treated with antithyroid drugs. This chain connects TRBV28 to TRBJ2-5; 9 bases agree with TRBD1. This sequence originates from a woman between 50 and 59 years old with Graves disease. Written as DNA, the CDR3 is TGTGCCAGCAGTTTTTCCCCCGGGACAGGGAAAGAGACCCAGTACTTC. It specifies CASSFSPGTGKETQYF.